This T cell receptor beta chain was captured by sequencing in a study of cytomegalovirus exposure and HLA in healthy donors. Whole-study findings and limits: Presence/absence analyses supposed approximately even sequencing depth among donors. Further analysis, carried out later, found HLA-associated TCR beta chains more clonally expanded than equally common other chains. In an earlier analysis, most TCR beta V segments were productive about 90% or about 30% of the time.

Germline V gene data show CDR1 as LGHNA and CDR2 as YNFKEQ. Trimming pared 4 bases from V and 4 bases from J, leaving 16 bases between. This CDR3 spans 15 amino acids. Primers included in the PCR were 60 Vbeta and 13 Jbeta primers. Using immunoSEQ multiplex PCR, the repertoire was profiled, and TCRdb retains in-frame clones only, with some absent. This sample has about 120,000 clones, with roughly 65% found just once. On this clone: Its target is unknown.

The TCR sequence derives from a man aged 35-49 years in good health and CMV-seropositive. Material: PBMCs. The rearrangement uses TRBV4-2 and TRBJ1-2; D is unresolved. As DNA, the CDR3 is TGTGCCAGCAGCCCCTCGGCACAGTCAGTCTATGGCTACACCTTC. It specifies CASSPSAQSVYGYTF.